This T cell receptor beta chain was obtained from a study of CD8 T cells in ankylosing spondylitis. This clonotype was counted a few times. Its matching antigen is unknown. Libraries of TCR beta came from quantitative 5'-RACE with molecular barcodes. TCRdb ran MiXCR on the 5' RACE reads and lists one entry per CDR3 protein. This table has 670,000 or so distinct CDR3 sequences, under 20% appearing once. V lost 1 base and J 1 base, leaving 5 bases between the germline ends. The germline V gene has CDR1 MGHRA and CDR2 YSYEKL. This CDR3 comprises 13 residues. Study-wide findings and caveats: In peripheral blood, disease-linked CD8+ clones occurred at relatively low frequencies. Prior work had noted some motif variants in reactive arthritis blood and synovial fluid. The clones that were linked to disease were reported to be significantly enriched in matched synovial fluid samples from ankylosing spondylitis patients. A TCR beta motif made of several highly homologous variants seemed typical of ankylosing spondylitis blood.

The receptor comes from a male donor with ankylosing spondylitis. The specimen sequenced was blood, either unsorted or a sorted T cell fraction (not recorded which). J is TRBJ2-7 and V is TRBV4-1; D not certain. CDR3 in amino acids: CASSQAQSYEQYF. CDR3 bases: TGCGCCAGCAGCCAAGCCCAGTCCTACGAGCAGTACTTC.